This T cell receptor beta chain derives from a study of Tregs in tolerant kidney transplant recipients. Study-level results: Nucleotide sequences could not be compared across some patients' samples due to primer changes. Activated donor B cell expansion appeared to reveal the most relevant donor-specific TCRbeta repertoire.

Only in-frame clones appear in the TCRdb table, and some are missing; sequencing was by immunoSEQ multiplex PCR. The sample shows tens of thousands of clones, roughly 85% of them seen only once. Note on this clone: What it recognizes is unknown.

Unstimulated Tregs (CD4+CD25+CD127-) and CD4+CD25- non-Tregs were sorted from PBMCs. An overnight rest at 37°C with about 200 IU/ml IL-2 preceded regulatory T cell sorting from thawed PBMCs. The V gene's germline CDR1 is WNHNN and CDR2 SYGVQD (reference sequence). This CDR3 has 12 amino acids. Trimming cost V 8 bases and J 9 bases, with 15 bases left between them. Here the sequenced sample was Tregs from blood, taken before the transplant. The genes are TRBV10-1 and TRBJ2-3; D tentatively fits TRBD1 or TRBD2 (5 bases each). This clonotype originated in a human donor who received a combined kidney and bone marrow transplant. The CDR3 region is CASGQYRGTQYF. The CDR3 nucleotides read TGCGCCAGCGGACAATACAGAGGGACGCAGTATTTT.